Listed here are 29 T cell receptor beta chains from one sample, sequenced in a study of blood T cell repertoires in COVID-19. Generated by immunoSEQ multiplex PCR, the TCRdb table keeps only in-frame clones and is missing some. The data contain 300,000 to 400,000 clones, about 89% of them singletons. Sequencing used peripheral blood. Source of these receptors: a woman in her 50s with COVID-19, enrolled during active disease.

The V and J genes are TRBV28 and TRBJ2-3; 7 bases are a match to TRBD2. This CDR3 contains 15 residues. Germline-derived CDR1 and CDR2 are MDHEN and SYDVKM. The J segment lost 5 bases and the V segment lost 4 bases, leaving 9 bases of the junction unmatched. CDR3 DNA sequence: TGTGCCAGCAGTTCGACTAGCCGAGATTTAGATACGCAGTATTTT. Translation gives CASSSTSRDLDTQYF.

As DNA, the CDR3 is TGTGCCAGCTCCCTCACCAAGACAGGATCCAGCTCCTATAATTCACCCCTCCACTTT. Translation gives CASSLTKTGSSSYNSPLHF. This chain connects TRBV18 to TRBJ1-6; tentative D call: TRBD1 (6 bases). Trimming stripped 6 bases from V and 0 bases from J, with 21 bases between. The length of the CDR3 is 19 residues. Germline loops: CDR1 KGHSH, CDR2 LQKENI.

The chain is built from TRBV19 and TRBJ1-3; D ambiguous. Deletions cut 2 bases from V and 4 bases from J, with 9 bases between. The CDR3 spans 14 residues. Germline loops: CDR1 LNHDA, CDR2 SQIVND (reference sequence). CDR3 in DNA: TGTGCCAGTAGTATAAGCAACTCGGGAAACACCATATATTTT. Protein sequence: CASSISNSGNTIYF.

The chain employs TRBV24-1 and TRBJ2-7; TRBD2 agrees at 9 bases. The CDR3 extends over 18 amino acids. Germline CDR1 is KGHDR and CDR2 is SFDVKD. V lost 4 bases and J lost 2; bases outside the gene matches: 14. For the CDR3, the DNA is TGTGCCACCAGTGACCTACCTGGGGCTAGCGGGGTAACCTACGAGCAGTACTTC. Its protein is CATSDLPGASGVTYEQYF.

In this sample, this clone turned up once. The chain recombines TRBV6-5 with TRBJ1-6; 8 bases align to TRBD1. CDR1 is MNHEY and CDR2 is SVGAGI in the germline V gene. V shed 6 bases, J shed 10 bases, and the junction held 5 bases outside the gene matches. The CDR3 sequence is 13 residues long. CDR3 bases: TGTGCCAGCAGCGGACAGGGTTACTCACCCCTCCACTTT. Protein product: CASSGQGYSPLHF.

This clone is a singleton in its sample. This chain joins TRBV2 and TRBJ2-7, with a possible D match to TRBD2 (5 bases). CDR1 SNHLY and CDR2 FYNNEI come from the germline V gene. The V gene lost 6 bases and the J gene lost 0 bases, with 15 bases spanning the gap. This CDR3 is built from 15 residues. CDR3 sequence: CASRIARPSSYEQYF. As DNA, the CDR3 is TGTGCCAGCAGGATAGCGCGCCCGAGCTCCTACGAGCAGTACTTC.

This clone was picked up a small number of times. This chain joins TRBV29-1 and TRBJ1-2, with TRBD1 matching 7 bases. With 6 bases clipped from V and 4 bases from J, the junction kept 11 bases outside the gene matches. This CDR3 has 14 amino acids. In germline, CDR1 is SQVTM, CDR2 ANQGSEA. CDR3 in amino acids: CSVDPGQPAYGYTF. The CDR3 bases are TGCAGCGTGGATCCGGGACAGCCGGCCTATGGCTACACCTTC.

V usage is TRBV7-9 and J usage is TRBJ2-3, with 9 bases that match TRBD1. Germline CDR1 is SEHNR and CDR2 is FQNEAQ (reference sequence). The CDR3 length is 15 residues. Trimming at V came to 3 bases and at J to 6 bases, leaving 7 bases not matched to a gene. This chain's CDR3 is CASSFRGQGMDTQYF. The CDR3 nucleotides read TGTGCCAGCAGCTTTAGGGGACAGGGTATGGATACGCAGTATTTT.

The V and J genes are TRBV7-2 and TRBJ1-2; D unclear. Germline CDR1 reads SGHTA; CDR2 reads FQGNSA. The ends were cut back, 1 base at V and 4 bases at J, with 16 bases in the middle. The CDR3 covers 16 residues. This chain's CDR3 is CASSLGFDVGVYGYTF. The CDR3 nucleotides are TGTGCCAGCAGCTTAGGGTTTGATGTCGGGGTCTATGGCTACACCTTC.

V usage is TRBV30 and J usage is TRBJ2-2, with D tentatively TRBD2 (5 bases). Trimming stripped 8 bases from V and 0 bases from J, with 10 bases between. The CDR3 contains 13 residues. Per germline, CDR1 GTSNPN and CDR2 SVGIG (reference sequence). CDR3 nucleotides: TGTGCCGCGGGCCCATCGAACACCGGGGAGCTGTTTTTT. Its protein is CAAGPSNTGELFF.

This chain connects TRBV24-1 to TRBJ1-2; TRBD1 is a possible D gene (5 bases). This CDR3 region has 14 residues. CDR1 and CDR2 (germline): KGHDR, SFDVKD. V dropped 7 bases and J dropped 2 bases, with 13 bases sitting between them. The CDR3 bases are TGTGCCACCAGCGATCCCAGGGCGAACTATGGCTACACCTTC. This codes for CATSDPRANYGYTF.

Written as DNA, the CDR3 is TGTGCCAGCAGCTTAAGTGCGTTTGGTCCGGGACAGTACTCCTACGAGCAGTACTTC. Amino acids: CASSLSAFGPGQYSYEQYF. This chain links TRBV11-3 with TRBJ2-7, with 7 bases matching TRBD1. Germline-derived CDR1 and CDR2 are SGHNT and YENEEA. The CDR3 loop spans 19 amino acids. V gave up 2 bases and J gave up 0 bases; unmatched junction bases: 16.

This chain uses TRBV4-1 with TRBJ2-2, with 13 bases fitting TRBD2. The CDR3 totals 17 residues. CDR1 and CDR2 (germline): MGHRA, YSYEKL. V lost 3 bases to trimming and J lost 3 bases; unmatched junction nucleotides: 4. The CDR3 is CASSHPLAGGYTGELFF. As DNA, the CDR3 is TGCGCCAGCAGCCACCCACTAGCGGGAGGGTACACCGGGGAGCTGTTTTTT.

The chain employs TRBV19 and TRBJ1-1, with TRBD1 as a possible D gene (6 bases). CDR1 LNHDA and CDR2 SQIVND come from the germline V gene (reference sequence). V lost 5 bases and J 4 bases, leaving 11 bases between the germline ends. The CDR3 is made up of 13 amino acids. CDR3 nucleotides: TGTGCCAGTAGTTTCGGGACACTCACTGAAGCTTTCTTT. It translates to CASSFGTLTEAFF.

The chain employs TRBV11-2 and TRBJ2-3; 7 positions agree with TRBD2. CDR3 size: 15 residues. In germline, CDR1 is SGHAT, CDR2 FQNNGV. Trimming took 1 base from V and 3 from J; bases not matched to a gene: 4. CDR3 nucleotides: TGTGCCAGCAGCTTAGGCGGGAGATTGACAGATACGCAGTATTTT. Translation gives CASSLGGRLTDTQYF.

CDR3 DNA sequence: TGTGCCAGCAGCTTACGTAGGGGGACATCTGGGGCCAACGTCCTGACTTTC. It specifies CASSLRRGTSGANVLTF. J is TRBJ2-6 and V is TRBV5-8, with D possibly being TRBD1 (6 bases). Germline lookup yields CDR1 SGHTS and CDR2 YDEGEE. Trimming took 2 bases from V and 1 from J, leaving 13 bases between them. The CDR3 covers 17 residues.

The chain couples TRBV6-6 to TRBJ2-5; D is unclear. The CDR3 runs to 12 residues. Germline values: CDR1 MNHNY, CDR2 SVGAGI (reference sequence). Trimming left V 3 bases short and J 5 bases short, with 7 bases between. In nucleotides, the CDR3 is TGTGCCAGCAGTTATCAATCCGAGACCCAGTACTTC. Residues: CASSYQSETQYF.

The V and J genes are TRBV6-1 and TRBJ1-2, with D possibly TRBD1 on 5 matching bases. Trimming took 1 base from V and 8 from J, leaving 17 bases between them. Germline-derived CDR1 and CDR2 are MNHNS and SASEGT. The CDR3 extends over 15 amino acids. Here the CDR3 reads CASSEGAQAEEGYTF. CDR3 sequence (DNA): TGTGCCAGCAGTGAAGGGGCACAGGCAGAGGAAGGCTACACCTTC.

Points on this clone: One end of the junction fails to match germline, which may point to a read error. V gene TRBV29-1 combines with J gene TRBJ2-3, with a tentative D call TRBD1 (5 bases). CDR1 SQVTM and CDR2 ANQGSEA come from the germline V gene. The CDR3 totals 13 residues. CDR3 in amino acids: CSVEGHSTDTQYF. CDR3 in DNA: TGCAGCGTCGAAGGACATAGCACAGATACGCAGTATTTT.

The chain links TRBV18 to TRBJ2-3, with TRBD2 matching over 8 bases. Germline-derived CDR1 and CDR2 are KGHSH and LQKENI. The CDR3 loop spans 18 amino acids. Trimming cost V 4 bases and J 0 bases; bases outside gene matches: 12. CDR3 DNA sequence: TGTGCCAGCTCACGCCAGCGGGAGCGCCCCCCTAGCACAGATACGCAGTATTTT. This encodes CASSRQRERPPSTDTQYF.

This clone was counted a single time. This chain links TRBV2 with TRBJ2-7, with D tentatively TRBD1 (5 bases). V lost 7 bases and J 0 bases, leaving 13 bases between the germline ends. CDR1 is SNHLY and CDR2 is FYNNEI in the germline V gene. This CDR3 is 14 amino acids long. The CDR3 reads CASKSTVSSYEQYF. The CDR3 DNA reads TGTGCCAGCAAATCGACAGTAAGCTCCTACGAGCAGTACTTC.

This chain uses TRBV10-3 with TRBJ2-1; 8 bases align to TRBD1. V dropped 4 bases and J dropped 7; count of bases not matched to a gene: 6. Germline V gene data show CDR1 as ENHRY and CDR2 as SYGVKD. The CDR3 has 14 amino acids. The CDR3 loop is CAISADRGTNEQFF. The CDR3 DNA follows: TGTGCCATCAGTGCTGACAGGGGTACTAATGAGCAGTTCTTC.

The chain combines TRBV21-1 with TRBJ1-5. TRBV21-1 is assigned pseudogene status. This CDR3 has 11 residues. CDR3 nucleotide sequence: TGTGCCAGCCGGGGGAATCAGCCCCAGCATTTT. This translates into CASRGNQPQHF.

The chain combines TRBV6-5 with TRBJ1-3, with 8 positions matching TRBD1. This CDR3 has 15 amino acids. Germline V gene data show CDR1 as MNHEY and CDR2 as SVGAGI. V was pared by 6 bases and J by 3 bases, with 7 bases of the junction left unmatched. In DNA form, the CDR3 reads TGTGCCAGCAGAGGACAGGGTGCCCGTGGAAACACCATATATTTT. It is translated as CASRGQGARGNTIYF.

The V and J genes are TRBV5-6 and TRBJ1-1; a possible D gene is TRBD1 (5 bases). V dropped 1 base and J dropped 5 bases, with 12 bases sitting between them. CDR1 and CDR2 (germline): SGHDT, YYEEEE. The CDR3 has 14 residues. The CDR3: CASSLRGIGTEAFF. The CDR3, as DNA: TGTGCCAGCAGCTTGCGGGGGATTGGGACTGAAGCTTTCTTT.

The chain links TRBV23-1 to TRBJ1-3; TRBD1 is a possible D gene (6 bases). TRBV23-1 is marked as an open reading frame, function uncertain. This CDR3 is 18 amino acids long. The germline V and J ends were trimmed by 0 bases and 3 bases, with 18 bases remaining between them. In nucleotides, the CDR3 is TGCGCCAGCAGTCAATCCTTACCCCGACAGGAAGGTGGAAACACCATATATTTT. Translation gives CASSQSLPRQEGGNTIYF.

V and J are TRBV5-4 and TRBJ1-1; the match to TRBD1 covers 9 bases. The germline V gene has CDR1 SGHNT and CDR2 YYREEE (reference sequence). This CDR3 spans 15 amino acids. The ends lost 0 bases at V and 1 base at J; junction bases unmatched: 1. Written as DNA, the CDR3 is TGTGCCAGCAGCTTGGGACAGGGGGGGAACACTGAAGCTTTCTTT. This translates into CASSLGQGGNTEAFF.

The chain links TRBV6-5 to TRBJ2-7; 7 nucleotides align to TRBD1. Germline CDR1 reads MNHEY; CDR2 reads SVGAGI. The CDR3 loop spans 13 amino acids. V lost 6 bases, J lost 2 bases, and 4 bases stayed unmatched. The CDR3 loop is CASRPTGTYEQYF. CDR3 nucleotides: TGTGCCAGCAGACCGACAGGGACCTACGAGCAGTACTTC.

The chain recombines TRBV5-6 with TRBJ2-7; TRBD2 aligns across 8 bases. Germline CDR1 SGHDT, CDR2 YYEEEE. The length of the CDR3 is 15 residues. Trimming removed 4 bases from V and 4 bases from J; junction bases left unmatched: 10. CDR3: CASSVPGLVVYEQYF. CDR3 nucleotides: TGTGCCAGCAGCGTACCGGGACTAGTTGTTTACGAGCAGTACTTC.